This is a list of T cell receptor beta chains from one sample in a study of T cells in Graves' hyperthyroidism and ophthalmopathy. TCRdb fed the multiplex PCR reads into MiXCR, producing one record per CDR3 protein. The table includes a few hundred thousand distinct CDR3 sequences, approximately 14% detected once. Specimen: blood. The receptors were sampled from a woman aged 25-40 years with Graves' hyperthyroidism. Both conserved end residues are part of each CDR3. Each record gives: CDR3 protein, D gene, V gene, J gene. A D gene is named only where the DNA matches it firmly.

CDR3: CASSLAGTTDQPQHF
D: .
V: TRBV5-1
J: TRBJ1-5

CDR3: CAWRVWNSPLHF
D: .
V: TRBV30
J: TRBJ1-6

CDR3: CAWVGLFGEAFF
D: .
V: TRBV30
J: TRBJ1-1

CDR3: CSARGGSDNEQFF
D: .
V: TRBV20-1
J: TRBJ2-1

CDR3: CASSIVSGATTEAFF
D: .
V: TRBV19
J: TRBJ1-1

CDR3: CASRTRQGEAGELFF
D: TRBD1
V: TRBV6-2/TRBV6-3
J: TRBJ2-2

CDR3: CASSYLDRGQGSYNSSLHF
D: TRBD1
V: TRBV6-4
J: TRBJ1-6

CDR3: CASSLQVATNEKLFF
D: .
V: TRBV5-1
J: TRBJ1-4

CDR3: CASSLTRTNTGELFF
D: .
V: TRBV7-2
J: TRBJ2-2

CDR3: CSARGGGAGAFGYNEQFF
D: TRBD2
V: TRBV20-1
J: TRBJ2-1

CDR3: CASTQIGANVLTF
D: .
V: TRBV27
J: TRBJ2-6

CDR3: CASSYDGVNSPLHF
D: .
V: TRBV6-6
J: TRBJ1-6

CDR3: CASSKGLAGGSEQFF
D: TRBD2
V: TRBV2
J: TRBJ2-1

CDR3: CASSLGLASLSTDTQYF
D: TRBD2
V: TRBV11-2
J: TRBJ2-3

CDR3: CASSLCSPETQYF
D: .
V: TRBV5-1
J: TRBJ2-5

CDR3: CATSDSDMFTGELFF
D: .
V: TRBV24-1
J: TRBJ2-2